The present T cell receptor (beta chain) was sequenced within a study of response to subunit inactivated influenza vaccine. Study findings and constraints: It was suggested by the authors that few new T cells are recruited by each seasonal influenza vaccination.

TCRdb itself ran the RT-PCR reads through MiXCR, one entry per CDR3 protein. Here the sample spans more than 550,000 distinct CDR3 sequences, roughly 10% being singletons. This clonotype was seen repeatedly, ten times or more. Its antigen is currently unknown. The sample was also linked to a second study, of T cells expressing NK-cell markers. Per that study: It was by 5'RACE template switching with UMIs that TCR beta cDNA was made. The same clonotypes also predominated in the CD3+CD56-NKG2C+ fraction of several donors. HCMV specificity of the expanded NKG2C+ T cell clones was not established.

This specimen was PBMCs from blood, taken on the day of vaccination. This receptor was obtained from a man in his fifties or sixties who received an inactivated influenza vaccine.

The CDR3, as DNA: TGTGCCAGCAGTAAACCCGGGACTAGCGGGAGGAGGTCCTACGAGCAGTACTTC. It is translated as CASSKPGTSGRRSYEQYF. This rearrangement joins TRBV28 to TRBJ2-7; TRBD2 aligns across 15 bases. From germline, CDR1 is MDHEN and CDR2 SYDVKM. With 5 bases clipped from V and 1 base from J, the junction kept 9 bases outside the gene matches. CDR3 size: 18 residues.